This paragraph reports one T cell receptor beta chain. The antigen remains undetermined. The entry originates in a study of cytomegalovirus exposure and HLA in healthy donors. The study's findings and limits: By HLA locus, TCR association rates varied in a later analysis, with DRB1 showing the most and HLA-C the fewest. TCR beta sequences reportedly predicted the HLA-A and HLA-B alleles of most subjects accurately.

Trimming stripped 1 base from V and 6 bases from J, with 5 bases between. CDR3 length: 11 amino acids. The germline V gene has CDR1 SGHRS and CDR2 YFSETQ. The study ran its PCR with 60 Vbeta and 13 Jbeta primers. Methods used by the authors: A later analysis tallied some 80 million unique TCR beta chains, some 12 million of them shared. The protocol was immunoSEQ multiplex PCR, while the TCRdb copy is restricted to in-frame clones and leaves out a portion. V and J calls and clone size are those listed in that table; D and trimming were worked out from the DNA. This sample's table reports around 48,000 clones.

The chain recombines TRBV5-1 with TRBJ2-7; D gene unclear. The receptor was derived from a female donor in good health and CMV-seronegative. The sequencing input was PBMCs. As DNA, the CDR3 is TGCGCCAGCAGCTTGTCGTCCGAGCAGTACTTC. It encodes CASSLSSEQYF.